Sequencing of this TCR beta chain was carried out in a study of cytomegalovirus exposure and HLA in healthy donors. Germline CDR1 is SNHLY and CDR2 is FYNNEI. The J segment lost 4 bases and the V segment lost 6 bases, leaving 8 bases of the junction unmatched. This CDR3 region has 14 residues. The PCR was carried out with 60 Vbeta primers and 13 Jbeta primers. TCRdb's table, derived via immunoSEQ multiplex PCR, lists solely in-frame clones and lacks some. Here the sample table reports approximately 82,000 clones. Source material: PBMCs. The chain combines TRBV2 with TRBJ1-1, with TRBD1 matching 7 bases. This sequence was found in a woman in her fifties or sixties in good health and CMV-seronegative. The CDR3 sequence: CASSRQGSGTEAFF. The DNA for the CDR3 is TGTGCCAGCAGCCGACAGGGTAGTGGCACTGAAGCTTTCTTT.